This is a list of T cell receptor beta chains from one sample in a study of T cells in localized non-small cell lung cancer. The table came from immunoSEQ multiplex PCR; TCRdb's copy has only in-frame clones and leaves some out. In the table there are over a thousand clones, 24% of which are singletons. Sample: lung tumor tissue, taken before any cancer treatment. These receptors were taken from a male donor at least 60 years old with stage II lung adenocarcinoma. Both conserved end residues are part of each CDR3. A D gene is named only where the DNA matches it firmly. Expanded clones are given a class, and other clones once, few, many or no size at all.

d_gene	v_gene	j_gene	abundance	CDR3nt	CDR3aa
TRBD1	TRBV29-1	TRBJ2-7	NA	TGCAGCGCAGCCGGGACAGGGAGCTCGTACGAGCAGTACTTC	CSAAGTGSSYEQYF
NA	TRBV9	TRBJ2-1	large	TGTGCCAGCAGCTCCAGTCGGAGGGGGTATGAGCAGTTCTTC	CASSSSRRGYEQFF
NA	TRBV10-1	TRBJ1-5	NA	TGCGCCAGTAGACCGAGTCTTGGGCCCCAGCATTTT	CASRPSLGPQHF
TRBD2	TRBV28	TRBJ2-7	NA	TGTGCCAGCAGTTTTCGACTAGCGGGAATCTCCTACGAGCAGTACTTC	CASSFRLAGISYEQYF
NA	TRBV15	TRBJ2-3	NA	TGTGCCACCAGCAGAGTGGGGCGGGTGACAGATACGCAGTATTTT	CATSRVGRVTDTQYF
NA	TRBV4-1	TRBJ2-7	NA	TGCGCCAGCAGCCCAGCAGTAAAGTACGAGCAGTACTTC	CASSPAVKYEQYF
NA	TRBV11-3	TRBJ1-4	few	TGTGCCAGCAGCTTGGACCCCACCGAAGTTAATGAAAAACTGTTTTTT	CASSLDPTEVNEKLFF
NA	TRBV18	TRBJ1-4	NA	TGTGCCAGCTCTCCGGGAGAGGGGGCTAATGAAAAACTGTTTTTT	CASSPGEGANEKLFF
NA	TRBV19	TRBJ1-5	NA	TGTGCCACTAAAAGGTACTCAGGAGGCAATCAGCCCCAGCATTTT	CATKRYSGGNQPQHF
NA	TRBV19	TRBJ2-5	NA	TGTGCCAGTAGTCCCATGGGGACGGAACTAGAGACCCAGTACTTC	CASSPMGTELETQYF
NA	TRBV7-2	TRBJ1-1	medium-sized	TGTGCCAGCAGCTTAGCAGAGAACACTGAAGCTTTCTTT	CASSLAENTEAFF
NA	TRBV9	TRBJ1-5	few	TGTGCCAGCAGCGTAGACAGTGCCCAGCCCCAGCATTTT	CASSVDSAQPQHF
NA	TRBV14	TRBJ2-5	NA	TGTGCCAGCAGCCGGACCCTCCAAGAGACCCAGTACTTC	CASSRTLQETQYF
NA	TRBV7-1	TRBJ2-1	NA	TGTGCCAGCAGCTTAATGCGGGATAGTGAGCAGTTCTTC	CASSLMRDSEQFF
NA	TRBV11-3	TRBJ1-5	NA	TGTGCCAGCAGCTTAACCCCCGGGACGTTGGATCAGCCCCAGCATTTT	CASSLTPGTLDQPQHF
TRBD1	TRBV12-5	TRBJ1-5	few	TGTGCCAGCAACCACAGGGGGGTGAGGGAGCCCCAGCATTTT	CASNHRGVREPQHF
NA	TRBV29-1	TRBJ2-1	NA	TGCAGCGTTGACGATCCGCTAGCTAGTGAGCAGTTCTTC	CSVDDPLASEQFF
NA	TRBV11-3	TRBJ2-1	medium-sized	TGTGCCAGCAGCTTGGTCACTATTTCCTACAATGAGCAGTTCTTC	CASSLVTISYNEQFF
NA	TRBV6-8	TRBJ2-2	few	TGTGCCAGCAGGAATGAGAACACCGGGGAGCTGTTTTTT	CASRNENTGELFF
TRBD1	TRBV29-1	TRBJ2-7	large	TGCAGCGTTGGGGGGACAGGGACAACCTACGAGCAGTACTTC	CSVGGTGTTYEQYF
NA	TRBV28	TRBJ2-6	few	TGTGCCAGCAGTAGCTCTGGGGCCAACGTCCTGACTTTC	CASSSSGANVLTF
TRBD1	TRBV6-8	TRBJ1-5	few	TGTGCCAGCAGTTACACAGGGGGCAGGAATCAGCCCCAGCATTTT	CASSYTGGRNQPQHF
TRBD2	TRBV11-3	TRBJ2-1	large	TGTGCCAGCAGCTCACAAACTAGCGGGCTAGTTAATGAGCAGTTCTTC	CASSSQTSGLVNEQFF
NA	TRBV28	TRBJ2-3	large	TGTGCCAGCAGTTTGGTTAGCGGCACAGATACGCAGTATTTT	CASSLVSGTDTQYF
NA	TRBV18	TRBJ1-1	NA	TGTGCCAGCTCCCGAAGTCAGGGGACCCGCACTGAAGCTTTCTTT	CASSRSQGTRTEAFF
NA	TRBV18	TRBJ2-5	NA	TGTGCCAGCTCACCAACGTCAAGGGGTGTCTCGGAGACCCAGTACTTC	CASSPTSRGVSETQYF
TRBD1	TRBV28	TRBJ2-2	NA	TGTGCCAGCAGGCAGAGTGGGACAGGCTACACCGGGGAGCTGTTTTTT	CASRQSGTGYTGELFF
NA	TRBV11-3	TRBJ2-3	few	TGTGCCAGCAGCTTAGATATTGGCGGGTATACGCAGTATTTT	CASSLDIGGYTQYF
TRBD1	TRBV6-8	TRBJ2-3	NA	TGTGCCAGCAGTTTGACAGGGGGGATCACAGATACGCAGTATTTT	CASSLTGGITDTQYF
TRBD2	TRBV6-8	TRBJ2-3	medium-sized	TGTGCCAGCACAAAGCGGGGATATAGCGGGAGCAGTACAGATACGCAGTATTTT	CASTKRGYSGSSTDTQYF
TRBD1	TRBV28	TRBJ2-3	medium-sized	TGTGCCAGCAGGGATACAGGGGGCCCAGATACGCAGTATTTT	CASRDTGGPDTQYF
NA	TRBV28	TRBJ1-2	few	TGTGCCAGCAGTCTAAATTCAGGCTGGGATGGCTACACCTTC	CASSLNSGWDGYTF
TRBD2	TRBV11-3	TRBJ2-1	medium-sized	TGTGCCAGCAGCTTAAAGATAGCGGGAGGTGAGCAGTTCTTC	CASSLKIAGGEQFF
TRBD2	TRBV9	TRBJ2-1	few	TGTGCCAGCAGTCCTCTTAGCGGGAGGGCAGCGGGTGAGCAGTTCTTC	CASSPLSGRAAGEQFF
TRBD1	TRBV9	TRBJ2-5	few	TGTGCCAGCAGTACACAGGGGGCGGAGACCCAGTACTTC	CASSTQGAETQYF
TRBD2	TRBV11-3	TRBJ2-5	few	TGTGCCAGCAGCTTCGGGACTAGCATTGAGACCCAGTACTTC	CASSFGTSIETQYF
NA	TRBV29-1	TRBJ1-4	NA	TGCAGCGTTAAGACGACAGGCGGCGGTGAAAAACTGTTTTTT	CSVKTTGGGEKLFF
NA	TRBV6-8	TRBJ1-2	few	TGTGCCAGCAGTTACGATGAAGCCCCCTATGGCTACACCTTC	CASSYDEAPYGYTF
NA	TRBV11-3	TRBJ2-7	NA	TGTGCCAGCAGCTTGGAGTCGACGGGCTCCTACGAGCAGTACTTC	CASSLESTGSYEQYF
NA	TRBV28	TRBJ1-4	once	TGTGCCAGCAGTGGGGGTGATCGCGAAAAACTGTTTTTT	CASSGGDREKLFF
TRBD2	TRBV15	TRBJ2-1	few	TGTGCCACCAGCAGAGGCGGGAGTGGAGAGTTCGCACACTTAAGCTCCTACAATGAGCAGTTCTTC	CATSRGGSGEFAHLSSYNEQFF
NA	TRBV28	TRBJ1-2	NA	TGTGCCAGCAGTTCCCCCGGGACGACCCGGCGTGACTATGGCTACACCTTC	CASSSPGTTRRDYGYTF
TRBD2	TRBV28	TRBJ2-1	large	TGTGCCAGCAGTCGCTACGGACTAGCGGGACAGGGCATTAGCTCCTACAATGAGCAGTTCTTC	CASSRYGLAGQGISSYNEQFF
TRBD1	TRBV6-8	TRBJ1-5	NA	TGTGCCAGCAGGCCGACAGGGAGAAATCAGCCCCAGCATTTT	CASRPTGRNQPQHF
NA	TRBV28	TRBJ1-5	few	TGTGCCAGCAGAACAACGAATAGCAATCAGCCCCAGCATTTT	CASRTTNSNQPQHF
TRBD2	TRBV11-3	TRBJ2-5	many	TGTGCCAGCAGCTCTCAAGCGGGAGGTGGGGAGACCCAGTACTTC	CASSSQAGGGETQYF
NA	TRBV28	TRBJ1-3	NA	TGTGCCAGCAGTCCCCGCTTATTGACCTCTGGAAACACCATATATTTT	CASSPRLLTSGNTIYF
NA	TRBV6-8	TRBJ2-1	NA	TGTGCCAGCAGTGGGGAGTTAATTGGGGGTGAGCAGTTCTTC	CASSGELIGGEQFF
TRBD2	TRBV11-3	TRBJ2-5	medium-sized	TGTGCCAGCAGCTGGGGCGGGAGTCCAGAGACCCAGTACTTC	CASSWGGSPETQYF
NA	TRBV25-1	TRBJ2-5	NA	TGTGCCAGCAGTGAATTTGGCACCATGGGAACCCAGTACTTC	CASSEFGTMGTQYF
NA	TRBV11-3	TRBJ1-5	NA	TGTGCCAGCAGCTTGCGGTCCGTAGGGGTCAATCAGCCCCAGCATTTT	CASSLRSVGVNQPQHF
NA	TRBV4-1	TRBJ2-6	medium-sized	TGCGCCAGCAGCCAAGGTCGACCCTCTGGGGCCAACGTCCTGACTTTC	CASSQGRPSGANVLTF
NA	TRBV11-3	TRBJ2-1	medium-sized	TGTGCCAGCAGCCTTGACACGGGAAACTACAATGAGCAGTTCTTC	CASSLDTGNYNEQFF
NA	TRBV19	TRBJ1-2	NA	TGTGCCAGTAGTATACGAGAACCGACAGATGGCTACACCTTC	CASSIREPTDGYTF
NA	TRBV14	TRBJ1-2	NA	TGTGCCAGCAGCCGCGCTGTCTGGGTCCGCTATGGCTACACCTTC	CASSRAVWVRYGYTF
TRBD1	TRBV11-3	TRBJ2-7	medium-sized	TGTGCCAGCAGCCGTGGGACAGGGTTTCCCTACGAGCAGTACTTC	CASSRGTGFPYEQYF
TRBD1	TRBV11-3	TRBJ1-1	medium-sized	TGTGCCAGCAGTTGGGGACAGGGGGACACTGAAGCTTTCTTT	CASSWGQGDTEAFF
NA	TRBV11-3	TRBJ1-2	NA	TGTGCCAGCAGCTCCCCGGACCGGGGGAAGTATGGCTACACCTTC	CASSSPDRGKYGYTF
TRBD2	TRBV11-3	TRBJ2-2	few	TGTGCCAGCAGCTCCGTAGCGGGAGCGGGATACACCGGGGAGCTGTTTTTT	CASSSVAGAGYTGELFF
NA	TRBV6-8	TRBJ1-5	medium-sized	TGTGCCAGCAGTGGTGGGGGCAGGTCGAGCAATCAGCCCCAGCATTTT	CASSGGGRSSNQPQHF